This entry lists 3 T cell receptor beta chains sequenced from one sample in a study of T cells in localized non-small cell lung cancer. Data came from immunoSEQ multiplex PCR; TCRdb stores just in-frame clones and leaves some out. Counted here are around 1,500 clones, about 20% occurring once; the ten biggest clones make up roughly 18%. The sequenced sample was normal lung tissue next to the tumor, obtained before any cancer treatment. The receptor set was obtained from a male donor aged 60 or over with stage I squamous cell lung carcinoma.

This clone ranks as medium-sized. The chain has TRBV11-3 and TRBJ2-1; 9 bases line up with TRBD2. The V gene end was trimmed by 0 bases and the J gene end by 9 bases; junction bases not matched to a gene: 6. This CDR3 has 15 amino acids. Germline CDR1 SGHNT, CDR2 YENEEA. The CDR3 reads CASSLEREGRGEQFF. The CDR3 DNA follows: TGTGCCAGCAGCTTAGAGCGGGAGGGCCGGGGTGAGCAGTTCTTC.

This clone was detected a few times. The CDR3 is CASRSGTGVGNQPQHF. For the CDR3, the DNA is TGTGCCAGCAGGAGTGGGACAGGGGTGGGCAATCAGCCCCAGCATTTT. The chain couples TRBV28 to TRBJ1-5; 10 bases map to TRBD1. The V gene end was trimmed by 6 bases and the J gene end by 2 bases; junction bases not matched to a gene: 7. There are 16 residues in the CDR3. The germline V gene has CDR1 MDHEN and CDR2 SYDVKM.

This clone appeared a few times. V and J are TRBV9 and TRBJ1-2; D unclear. Germline V gene sequence: CDR1 SGDLS, CDR2 YYNGEE. The CDR3 has 16 residues. Trimming took 4 bases from V and 2 from J, leaving 18 bases between them. The CDR3 nucleotides are TGTGCCAGCAGCCCATCCCGTGCGGGCGTGAACTATGGCTACACCTTC. It codes for CASSPSRAGVNYGYTF.